The 26 T cell receptor beta chains below come from one sample, sequenced in a study of blood T cells in healthy people across ages. The use of a sample-barcoded 5' primer and a J-beta primer mix characterized a second PCR of about 7 to 12 cycles. TCRdb re-called the 5' RACE reads with MiXCR, one entry per CDR3 protein. The sample lists about 580,000 distinct CDR3 sequences; 45% to 55% were seen once. Specimen: blood. The receptors stem from a man of 80 years or more in good health.

This clonotype was observed a handful of times. The rearrangement links TRBV7-2 to TRBJ2-3, with 7 nucleotides matching TRBD1. The CDR3 is 12 residues long. From germline, CDR1 is SGHTA and CDR2 FQGNSA. Losses at the gene ends were 4 bases for V and 10 bases for J; bases not matched to a gene: 5. The CDR3 region has the DNA TGTGCCAGCAGCTCACAGGGGTGGGCGCAGTATTTT. It yields the protein CASSSQGWAQYF.

With respect to this clonotype: Germline and junction disagree at one end, which may indicate a read error. The chain has TRBV20-1 and TRBJ2-7; D is undetermined. Germline V gene sequence: CDR1 DFQATT, CDR2 SNEGSKA (reference sequence). This CDR3 is built from 15 residues. Here the CDR3 reads CSASIGQVTSYGQYF. The CDR3 coding sequence is TGCAGTGCTAGTATCGGGCAGGTGACCTCCTACGGGCAGTACTTC.

The V call is TRBV20-1, the J call TRBJ2-7, with D perhaps TRBD2 (6 bases). CDR3 length: 14 residues. V lost 5 bases to trimming and J lost 2 bases, with 16 bases between them. CDR1 is DFQATT and CDR2 is SNEGSKA in the germline V gene (reference sequence). CDR3 region: CSAPGGTVTYEQYF. The DNA for the CDR3 is TGCAGTGCTCCTGGGGGGACGGTCACCTACGAGCAGTACTTC.

The J gene is TRBJ2-1, the V gene TRBV7-2; 7 bases map to TRBD1. This CDR3 comprises 15 residues. Looked up from germline, CDR1 is SGHTA and CDR2 is FQGNSA. V dropped 5 bases and J dropped 5; count of bases not matched to a gene: 9. The CDR3 nucleotides read TGTGCCAGCAGCAGCAGGACAGGCTCTCACAATGAGCAGTTCTTC. Residues: CASSSRTGSHNEQFF.

The V call is TRBV21-1, the J call TRBJ1-1; the D call of TRBD1 is as the table states it, not checked on the DNA. TRBV21-1 is a known pseudogene. This CDR3 comprises 13 residues. CDR3: CARRQGPNTEAFF. The CDR3 nucleotides are TGTGCCAGGAGACAGGGGCCAAACACTGAAGCTTTCTTT.

This clonotype was found a few times. The chain combines TRBV6-6 with TRBJ1-1, with 8 nucleotides matching TRBD1. V was pared by 5 bases and J by 3 bases, with 2 bases of the junction left unmatched. This CDR3 region has 13 residues. The germline V gene has CDR1 MNHNY and CDR2 SVGAGI (reference sequence). The DNA of the CDR3 is TGTGCCAGCAGTGCGGGACAGGACACTGAAGCTTTCTTT. Translation gives CASSAGQDTEAFF.

This clonotype appeared a single time. An end of the junction differs from the germline gene, which may be a read error. V and J are TRBV20-1 and TRBJ2-1, with D possibly TRBD2 on 5 matching bases. This CDR3 region has 12 residues. Germline CDR1 DFQATT, CDR2 SNEGSKA (reference sequence). This CDR3 is CSTRGAYNEQFF. CDR3 bases: TGCAGTACTAGAGGCGCCTACAATGAGCAGTTCTTC.

This chain connects TRBV6-2 or TRBV6-3 to TRBJ1-2; 7 nucleotides align to TRBD1. The germline V gene has CDR1 MNHEY and CDR2 SVGEGT. The V gene end was trimmed by 7 bases and the J gene end by 8 bases; junction bases not matched to a gene: 16. The length of the CDR3 is 15 residues. The CDR3 region is CASTQSGTASRGYTF. The CDR3 DNA reads TGTGCCAGCACCCAGAGTGGGACAGCCAGCCGGGGCTACACCTTC.

The chain employs TRBV7-3 and TRBJ2-1; maybe TRBD2 (5 bases). Germline loops: CDR1 SGHTA, CDR2 FQGTGA. Trimming cost V 4 bases and J 8 bases, with 15 bases left between them. This CDR3 region has 14 residues. The chain's CDR3 is CASSSSLDRDEQFF. CDR3 in DNA: TGTGCCAGCAGCTCATCACTAGATCGGGATGAGCAGTTCTTC. Full variable domain (missing parts from reference TRBV7-3 and TRBJ2-1): GAGVSQTPSNKVTEKGKYVELRCDPISGHTALYWYRQSLGQGPEFLIYFQGTGAADDSGLPNDRFFAVRPEGSVSTLKIQRTERGDSAVYLCASSSSLDRDEQFFGPGTRLTVL.

This clonotype was recorded a few times. The chain links TRBV7-2 to TRBJ2-5; D possibly uses TRBD1 or TRBD2 (6 bases each). The CDR3 loop spans 16 amino acids. The V end lost 7 bases, the J end lost 1 base, and 19 bases lay between the germline ends. Looked up from germline, CDR1 is SGHTA and CDR2 is FQGNSA. The CDR3 protein is CASTKFGGGLQETQYF. The CDR3 nucleotides read TGTGCCAGCACCAAATTCGGGGGCGGTCTCCAAGAGACCCAGTACTTC.

This clonotype was counted a few times. The chain carries TRBV7-2 and TRBJ2-3; possibly TRBD2 for D (5 bases). Looked up from germline, CDR1 is SGHTA and CDR2 is FQGNSA. Trimming took off 3 bases at V and 4 bases at J, with 23 bases between the two ends. The CDR3 extends over 18 amino acids. CDR3 DNA sequence: TGTGCCAGCAGCTTCGTTTCTCTTAGCGCCGATCCGGCAGATACGCAGTATTTT. It translates to CASSFVSLSADPADTQYF.

This chain connects TRBV27 to TRBJ2-5; D is undetermined. Trimming shortened V by 6 bases and J by 3 bases, and 14 bases separated the two germline ends. This CDR3 spans 14 amino acids. Germline-derived CDR1 and CDR2 are MNHEY and SMNVEV (reference sequence). This CDR3 is CASRPRVEEETQYF. CDR3 nucleotide sequence: TGTGCCAGCAGGCCTAGAGTTGAGGAAGAGACCCAGTACTTC.

This chain uses TRBV9 with TRBJ2-1; the D is unclear. The germline CDR1 and CDR2 sequences are SGDLS and YYNGEE. The CDR3 is 14 amino acids. Trimming left V 3 bases short and J 4 bases short, with 11 bases between. DNA of the CDR3: TGTGCCAGCAGCGCCCCGGATGAATACAATGAGCAGTTCTTC. This encodes CASSAPDEYNEQFF. Full variable domain (missing parts from reference TRBV9 and TRBJ2-1): DSGVTQTPKHLITATGQRVTLRCSPRSGDLSVYWYQQSLDQGLQFLIQYYNGEERAKGNILERFSAQQFPDLHSELNLSSLELGDSALYFCASSAPDEYNEQFFGPGTRLTVL.

This clonotype was seen repeatedly, ten times or more. CDR3 sequence (DNA): TGTGCCAGCAGTCTTAGCGGGAGCCACGAGCAGTACTTC. Translation: CASSLSGSHEQYF. The J gene is TRBJ2-7, the V gene TRBV7-9, with 9 bases that match TRBD2. Unmatched junction bases numbered 5, after V lost 6 bases and J lost 5 bases. There are 13 residues in the CDR3. Germline V CDR1 and CDR2: SEHNR, FQNEAQ (reference sequence).

This clonotype was seen many times. This chain connects TRBV6-6 to TRBJ1-4; 12 positions agree with TRBD1. This CDR3 is 15 amino acids long. Germline V gives CDR1 MNHNY, CDR2 SVGAGI (reference sequence). The V segment lost 6 bases and the J segment 7 bases; nucleotides outside the gene matches: 6. The chain's CDR3 is CASSQAGQGAEKLFF. The CDR3 nucleotides read TGTGCCAGCAGCCAGGCGGGACAGGGGGCTGAAAAACTGTTTTTT.

This clonotype occurred once. The DNA of the CDR3 is TGTGCCAGCAGCTCCTCCACTTCGGCTTTCTTT. It codes for CASSSSTSAFF. The chain couples TRBV3-1 to TRBJ1-1; D remains unclear. Trimming stripped 5 bases from V and 11 bases from J, with 12 bases between. The V gene's germline CDR1 is LGHDT and CDR2 YNNKEL (reference sequence). This CDR3 is 11 amino acids long.

This clonotype was recorded at least ten times. A much larger clone sits a single nucleotide away, making a read error possible. The rearrangement joins TRBV6-6 to TRBJ2-5, with D unclear. Germline V gene data show CDR1 as MNHNY and CDR2 as SVGAGI (reference sequence). The CDR3 spans 13 residues. Trimming cost V 10 bases and J 11 bases, with 23 bases left between them. The CDR3 loop reads CATTPNPVNEQYF. As DNA, the CDR3 is TGTGCCACCACACCGAATCCTGTCAATGAGCAGTACTTC.

The V and J genes are TRBV18 and TRBJ2-1, with 11 nucleotides matching TRBD2. J was trimmed by 6 bases and V by 3 bases; bases with no gene match: 4. CDR1 is KGHSH and CDR2 is LQKENI in the germline V gene. The CDR3 has 15 residues. For the CDR3, the DNA is TGTGCCAGCTCACCGGGACTAGCGGAAGTCAATGAGCAGTTCTTC. Translation: CASSPGLAEVNEQFF.

This clonotype was detected a few times. This chain joins TRBV4-1 and TRBJ1-2, with 8 bases fitting TRBD1. V shed 1 base and J 7 bases; nucleotides not matched to a gene: 2. Per the germline V gene, CDR1 is MGHRA and CDR2 is YSYEKL. This CDR3 is 13 amino acids long. CDR3 bases: TGCGCCAGCAGCCAAGCTACAGGGGGTGGCTACACCTTC. Translation gives CASSQATGGGYTF.

This clonotype has more than one count but fewer than ten. The chain uses TRBV5-4 and TRBJ2-1, with D unresolved. From germline, CDR1 is SGHNT and CDR2 YYREEE (reference sequence). The germline V and J ends were trimmed by 0 bases and 4 bases, with 14 bases remaining between them. This CDR3 is 16 amino acids long. CDR3 sequence reads: CASSLDGRSPYNEQFF. In DNA form, the CDR3 reads TGTGCCAGCAGCTTGGACGGCCGCTCCCCTTACAATGAGCAGTTCTTC.

Here the CDR3 DNA reads TGTGCCAGCAGCTTCGGACTAGCGGGGGGCCGTGGGAATGAGCAGTTCTTC. Its translation: CASSFGLAGGRGNEQFF. The V call is TRBV7-9, the J call TRBJ2-1; TRBD2 matches at 14 bases. The V and J ends lost 3 bases and 7 bases, in that order; junction bases with no gene match: 8. Germline values: CDR1 SEHNR, CDR2 FQNEAQ (reference sequence). CDR3 size: 17 residues.

The chain couples TRBV4-3 to TRBJ2-1; D is possibly TRBD2 (6 bases). This CDR3 has 15 residues. Trimming shortened V by 0 bases and J by 8 bases, and 14 bases separated the two germline ends. Germline V lookup: CDR1 LGHNA, CDR2 YSLEER. Written as DNA, the CDR3 is TGCGCCAGCAGCCAAGAGCTAGCGCGATTCTATGAGCAGTTCTTC. Amino acids: CASSQELARFYEQFF.

This clonotype has just one count. The chain carries TRBV3-1 and TRBJ2-5; the D is unclear. The DNA end is a closer match to TRBJ2-7, so the J assignment may be wrong. The CDR3 is 15 amino acids. The germline gives CDR1 LGHDT, CDR2 YNNKEL (reference sequence). DNA of the CDR3: TGTGCCAGCAGCCAAGATGGAAAGGTTTGGGGCGAGCAGTACTTC. Encoded protein: CASSQDGKVWGEQYF.

V usage is TRBV4-3 and J usage is TRBJ2-3; D remains ambiguous. Germline V gene sequence: CDR1 LGHNA, CDR2 YSLEER. The CDR3 sequence is 17 residues long. Trimming stripped 0 bases from V and 0 bases from J, with 13 bases between. As DNA, the CDR3 is TGCGCCAGCAGCCAAGATCTGCGTGATACTAGCACAGATACGCAGTATTTT. Its protein product is CASSQDLRDTSTDTQYF.

This clonotype was counted ten times or more. The chain recombines TRBV15 with TRBJ2-7; 12 positions match TRBD2. CDR1 and CDR2 (germline): LNHNV, YYDKDF (reference sequence). This CDR3 has 15 amino acids. Trimming at V came to 1 base and at J to 4 bases, leaving 2 bases not matched to a gene. In DNA, the CDR3 is TGTGCCACCAGCAGAGGGCTAGCGGGAGGGTACGAGCAGTACTTC. Translating it yields CATSRGLAGGYEQYF.

This clonotype was recorded a few times. The chain links TRBV7-2 to TRBJ2-3; TRBD2 matches at 9 bases. The CDR3 totals 15 residues. Germline V gene lookup returns CDR1 SGHTA and CDR2 FQGNSA. Germline trimming cut 4 bases from V and 1 base from J; bases unmatched to any gene: 3. DNA for the CDR3: TGTGCCAGCAGCTCCAGGACTAGCGGCACAGATACGCAGTATTTT. Its protein product is CASSSRTSGTDTQYF.